This is a list of T cell receptor beta chains from one sample in a study of regulatory T cells in long-lasting Graves disease. TCRdb recomputed calls from the multiplex PCR reads with MiXCR, one row per CDR3 protein. Here the sample spans almost 450,000 distinct CDR3 sequences, roughly 17% being singletons. These data also formed part of another study, on T cells in Graves' hyperthyroidism and ophthalmopathy.

This specimen consisted of peripheral blood mononuclear cells (PBMCs), obtained at new diagnosis, from a patient treated with antithyroid drugs. The receptors derive from a woman between 25 and 40 years old with Graves disease. Each CDR3 is given with its conserved first and last residue.

j_call | v_call | cdr3_aa
TRBJ2-5 | TRBV3-1 | CASSQERVTQETQYF
TRBJ2-2 | TRBV2 | CASSATGTRPTGELFF
TRBJ2-1 | TRBV2 | CASSGPASGSYNEQFF
TRBJ2-7 | TRBV28 | CASRAPGYLDHEQYF
TRBJ2-1 | TRBV9 | CASSLRLALSYNEQFF
TRBJ1-1 | TRBV30 | CAWGTPGTVNTEAFF
TRBJ2-7 | TRBV6-2/TRBV6-3 | CASSSRDLQYF
TRBJ2-5 | TRBV6-1 | CASIGREEYF
TRBJ2-5 | TRBV6-1 | CASRTGNKETQYF
TRBJ1-1 | TRBV6-9 | CASSYLGWARGAEAFF
TRBJ2-5 | TRBV12-3/TRBV12-4 | CASSLAGASTQYF
TRBJ2-5 | TRBV3-1 | CASSHSGAQETQYF
TRBJ1-1 | TRBV19 | CASSTSRTGMNTEAFF
TRBJ1-5 | TRBV27 | CASKLVRGSSNQPQHF
TRBJ2-3 | TRBV7-2 | CASSSLAGTDTQYF
TRBJ2-6 | TRBV7-2 | CASSRRRNSGANVLTF
TRBJ1-1 | TRBV6-2/TRBV6-3 | CASSASGDWNTEAFF
TRBJ1-5 | TRBV10-2 | CASSESHWGGGNQPQHF
TRBJ1-1 | TRBV20-1 | CSARDYAQNTEAFF
TRBJ1-1 | TRBV10-3 | CAITKGMNTEAFF
TRBJ2-1 | TRBV7-2 | CASSFGGLFDEQFF
- | TRBV2 | CARGSGSGETQYF
TRBJ1-1 | TRBV6-1 | CASRWDRATEAFF
TRBJ1-2 | TRBV28 | CASSTRRLGYGYTF
TRBJ1-2 | TRBV20-1 | CSALPETYGYTF
TRBJ2-3 | TRBV12-3/TRBV12-4 | CASREGGGTDTQYF
TRBJ2-7 | TRBV2 | CALRDRSSSYEQYF
TRBJ2-1 | TRBV20-1 | CSAPRPLENEQFF
TRBJ2-1 | TRBV6-2/TRBV6-3 | CASSYQVGRLEQFF
TRBJ2-2 | TRBV5-4 | CASSPRQTDTGELFF
TRBJ2-2 | TRBV24-1 | CATSDWDTGELFF
TRBJ2-3 | TRBV4-3 | CASSQDWQGAADTQYF
TRBJ2-7 | TRBV30 | CAWSVSSDYEQYF
TRBJ2-1 | TRBV27 | CASSLEGTGTYNEQFF
TRBJ2-1 | TRBV7-2 | CASSLGVGQFF
TRBJ2-3 | TRBV7-3 | CASSPGLTDTQYF
TRBJ2-2 | TRBV7-9 | CASSLDGNTGELFF
TRBJ1-6 | TRBV20-1 | CSAPTVMGSYNSPLHF
TRBJ1-1 | TRBV10-3 | CAISAGGTEAFF
TRBJ2-1 | TRBV6-2/TRBV6-3 | CASSEPRAAYNEQFF
TRBJ2-7 | TRBV20-1 | CSARDAAGTGPYEQYF
TRBJ1-1 | TRBV2 | CASSPDRQGLTEAFF
TRBJ1-2 | TRBV20-1 | CSAHQPDGTF
TRBJ2-3 | TRBV2 | CASSPSSGPTQYF
TRBJ1-6 | TRBV7-2 | CASSLARTPNSYNSPLHF
TRBJ2-5 | TRBV20-1 | CSVLQWEGTETQYF
TRBJ2-5 | TRBV7-3 | CASSRGPPETQYF
TRBJ2-7 | TRBV28 | CASSFVDRYEQYF
TRBJ2-7 | TRBV29-1 | CSAFRNYEQYF
TRBJ1-5 | TRBV6-1 | CASSERRSNQPQHF
TRBJ2-1 | TRBV7-9 | CASSLKQNSYNEQFF